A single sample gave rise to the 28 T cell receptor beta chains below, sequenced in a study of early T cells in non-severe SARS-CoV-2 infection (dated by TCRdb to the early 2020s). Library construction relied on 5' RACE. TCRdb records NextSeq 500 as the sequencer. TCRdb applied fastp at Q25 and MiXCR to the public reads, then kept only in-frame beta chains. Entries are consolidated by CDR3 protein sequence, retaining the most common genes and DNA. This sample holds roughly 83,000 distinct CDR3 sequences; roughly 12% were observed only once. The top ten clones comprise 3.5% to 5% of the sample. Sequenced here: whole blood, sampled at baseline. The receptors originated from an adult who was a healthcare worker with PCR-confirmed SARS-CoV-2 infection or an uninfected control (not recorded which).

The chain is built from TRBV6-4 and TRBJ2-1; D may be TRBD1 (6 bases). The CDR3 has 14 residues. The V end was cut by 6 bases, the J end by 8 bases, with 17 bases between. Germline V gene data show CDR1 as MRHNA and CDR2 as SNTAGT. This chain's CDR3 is CASSNLGAGDEQFF. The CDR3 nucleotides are TGTGCCAGCAGCAACCTGGGGGCGGGTGATGAGCAGTTCTTC.

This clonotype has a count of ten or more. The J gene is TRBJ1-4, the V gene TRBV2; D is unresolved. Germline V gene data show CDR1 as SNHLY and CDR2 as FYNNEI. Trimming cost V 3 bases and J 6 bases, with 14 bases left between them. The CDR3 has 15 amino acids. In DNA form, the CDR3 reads TGTGCCAGCAGTGACCGGCCCCCTCGGGATGAAAAACTGTTTTTT. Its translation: CASSDRPPRDEKLFF. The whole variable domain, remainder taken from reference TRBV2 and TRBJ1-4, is EPEVTQTPSHQVTQMGQEVILRCVPISNHLYFYWYRQILGQKVEFLVSFYNNEISEKSEIFDDQFSVERPDGSNFTLKIRSTKLEDSAMYFCASSDRPPRDEKLFFGSGTQLSVL.

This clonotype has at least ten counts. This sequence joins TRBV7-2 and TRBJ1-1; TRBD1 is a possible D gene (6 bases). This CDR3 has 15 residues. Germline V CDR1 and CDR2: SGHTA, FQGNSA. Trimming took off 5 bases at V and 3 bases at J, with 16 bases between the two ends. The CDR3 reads CASSPSTGFHTEAFF. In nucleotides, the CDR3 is TGTGCCAGCAGCCCCTCCACAGGGTTTCACACTGAAGCTTTCTTT.

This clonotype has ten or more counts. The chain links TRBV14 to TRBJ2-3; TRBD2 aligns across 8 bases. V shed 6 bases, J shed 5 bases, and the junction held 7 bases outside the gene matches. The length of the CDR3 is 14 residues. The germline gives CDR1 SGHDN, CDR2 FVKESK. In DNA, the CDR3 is TGTGCCAGCAGTCACGTGGCGGGAGGAGATACGCAGTATTTT. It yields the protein CASSHVAGGDTQYF. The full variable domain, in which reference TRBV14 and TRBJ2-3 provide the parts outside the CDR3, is EAGVTQFPSHSVIEKGQTVTLRCDPISGHDNLYWYRRVMGKEIKFLLHFVKESKQDESGMPNNRFLAERTGGTYSTLKVQPAELEDSGVYFCASSHVAGGDTQYFGPGTRLTVL.

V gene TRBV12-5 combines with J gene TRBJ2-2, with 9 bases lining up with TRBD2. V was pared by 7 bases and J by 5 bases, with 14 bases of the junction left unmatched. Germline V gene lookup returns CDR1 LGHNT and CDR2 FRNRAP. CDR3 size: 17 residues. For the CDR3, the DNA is TGTGCTAGTGACACGCCCGGCGGGGGGGTTCCTACCGGGGAGCTGTTTTTT. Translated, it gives CASDTPGGGVPTGELFF.

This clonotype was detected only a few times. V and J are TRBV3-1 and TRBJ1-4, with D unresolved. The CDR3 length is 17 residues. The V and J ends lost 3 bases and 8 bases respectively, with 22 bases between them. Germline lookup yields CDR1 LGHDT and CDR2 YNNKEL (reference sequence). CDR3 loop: CASSQYGNDGRGEKLFF. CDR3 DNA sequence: TGTGCCAGCAGCCAGTACGGGAATGACGGCCGAGGGGAAAAACTGTTTTTT.

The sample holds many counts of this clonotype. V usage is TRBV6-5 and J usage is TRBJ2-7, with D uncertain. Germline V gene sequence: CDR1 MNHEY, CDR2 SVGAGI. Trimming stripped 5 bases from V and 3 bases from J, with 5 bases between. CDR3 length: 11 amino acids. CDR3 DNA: TGTGCCAGCAGTAGGGACTACGAGCAGTACTTC. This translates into CASSRDYEQYF.

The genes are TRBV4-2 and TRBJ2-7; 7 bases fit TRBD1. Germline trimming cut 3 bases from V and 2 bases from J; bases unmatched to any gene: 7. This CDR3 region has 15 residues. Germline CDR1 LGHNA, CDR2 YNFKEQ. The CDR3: CASSHRQGPAYEQYF. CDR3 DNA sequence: TGTGCCAGCAGCCACAGACAGGGTCCAGCCTACGAGCAGTACTTC.

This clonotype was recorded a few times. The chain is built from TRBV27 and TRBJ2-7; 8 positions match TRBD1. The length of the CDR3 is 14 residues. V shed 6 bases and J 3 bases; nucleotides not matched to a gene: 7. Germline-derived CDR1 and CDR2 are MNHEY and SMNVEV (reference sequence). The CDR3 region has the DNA TGTGCCAGCAGCCGATTCGACAGGGGCTACGAGCAGTACTTC. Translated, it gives CASSRFDRGYEQYF.

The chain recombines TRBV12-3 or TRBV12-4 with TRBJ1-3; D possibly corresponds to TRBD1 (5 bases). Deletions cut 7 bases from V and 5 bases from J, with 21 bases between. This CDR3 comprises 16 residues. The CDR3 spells CASTPALGRLRNTIYF. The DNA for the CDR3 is TGTGCCAGCACCCCGGCCCTGGGGCGCTTGAGAAACACCATATATTTT.

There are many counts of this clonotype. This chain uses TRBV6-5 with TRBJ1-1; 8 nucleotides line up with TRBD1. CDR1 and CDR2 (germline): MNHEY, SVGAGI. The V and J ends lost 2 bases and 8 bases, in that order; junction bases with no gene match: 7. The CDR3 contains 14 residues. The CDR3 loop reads CASSYLPGGAEAFF. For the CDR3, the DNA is TGTGCCAGCAGTTACCTCCCAGGGGGCGCCGAAGCTTTCTTT.

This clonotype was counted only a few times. This chain's CDR3 is CASSRRDRVISGNTIYF. CDR3 bases: TGTGCCAGCAGTCGCCGGGACAGGGTGATCTCTGGAAACACCATATATTTT. V and J are TRBV28 and TRBJ1-3; TRBD1 matches 9 bases. Germline assignment: CDR1 MDHEN and CDR2 SYDVKM. The CDR3 extends over 17 amino acids. V lost 5 bases and J lost 0; bases outside the gene matches: 8.

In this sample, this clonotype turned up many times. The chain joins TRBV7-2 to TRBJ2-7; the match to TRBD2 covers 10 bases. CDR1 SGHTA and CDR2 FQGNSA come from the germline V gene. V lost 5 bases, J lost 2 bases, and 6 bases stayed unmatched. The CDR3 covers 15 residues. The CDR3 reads CASSLTSGEAYEQYF. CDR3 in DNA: TGTGCCAGCAGCCTCACTAGCGGGGAAGCCTACGAGCAGTACTTC.

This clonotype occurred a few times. The CDR3 loop reads CASSPWREGNTGELFF. The CDR3 DNA reads as TGTGCCAGCAGCCCTTGGCGGGAGGGGAACACCGGGGAGCTGTTTTTT. V gene TRBV11-2 combines with J gene TRBJ2-2; TRBD2 matches 9 bases. V trimming: 5 bases; J trimming: 1 base; junction bases outside the gene matches: 5. The germline V gene encodes CDR1 SGHAT and CDR2 FQNNGV. This CDR3 region has 16 residues.

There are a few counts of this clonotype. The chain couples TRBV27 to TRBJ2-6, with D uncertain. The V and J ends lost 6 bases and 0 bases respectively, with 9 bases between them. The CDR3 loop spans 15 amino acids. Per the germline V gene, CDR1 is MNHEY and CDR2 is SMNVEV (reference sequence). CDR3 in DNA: TGTGCCAGCAGCCCATGGGACTCTGGGGCCAACGTCCTGACTTTC. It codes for CASSPWDSGANVLTF.

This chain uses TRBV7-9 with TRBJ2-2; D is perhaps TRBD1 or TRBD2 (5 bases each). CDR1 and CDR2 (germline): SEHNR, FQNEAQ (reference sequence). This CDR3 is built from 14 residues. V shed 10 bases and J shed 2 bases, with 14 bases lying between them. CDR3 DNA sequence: TGTGCCAACCGGGACCAGACAAACACCGGGGAGCTGTTTTTT. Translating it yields CANRDQTNTGELFF.

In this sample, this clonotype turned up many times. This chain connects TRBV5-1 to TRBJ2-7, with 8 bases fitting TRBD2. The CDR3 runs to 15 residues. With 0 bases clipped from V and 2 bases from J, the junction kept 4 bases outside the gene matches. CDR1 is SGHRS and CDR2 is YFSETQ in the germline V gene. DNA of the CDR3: TGCGCCAGCAGCTTGGATACTAGCGGACCCTACGAGCAGTACTTC. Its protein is CASSLDTSGPYEQYF.

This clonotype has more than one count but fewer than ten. Written as DNA, the CDR3 is TGTGCCAGCAGTTTCGTGGAAAACACTGAAGCTTTCTTT. It specifies CASSFVENTEAFF. The V call is TRBV12-3 or TRBV12-4, the J call TRBJ1-1; D is unresolved. Trimming stripped 3 bases from V and 2 bases from J, with 7 bases between. This CDR3 has 13 amino acids.

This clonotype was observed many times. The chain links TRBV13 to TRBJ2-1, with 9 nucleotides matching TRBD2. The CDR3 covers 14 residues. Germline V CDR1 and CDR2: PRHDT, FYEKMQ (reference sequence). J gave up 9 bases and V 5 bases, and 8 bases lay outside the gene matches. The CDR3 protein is CASSVVSGSGEQFF. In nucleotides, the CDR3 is TGTGCCAGCAGCGTGGTTAGCGGGAGCGGTGAGCAGTTCTTC.

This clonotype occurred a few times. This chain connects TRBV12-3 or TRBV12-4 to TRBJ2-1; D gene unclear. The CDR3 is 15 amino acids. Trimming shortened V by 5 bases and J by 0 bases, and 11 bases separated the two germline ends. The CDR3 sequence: CASSPDPASYNEQFF. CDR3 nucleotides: TGTGCCAGCAGTCCCGACCCGGCCTCCTACAATGAGCAGTTCTTC.

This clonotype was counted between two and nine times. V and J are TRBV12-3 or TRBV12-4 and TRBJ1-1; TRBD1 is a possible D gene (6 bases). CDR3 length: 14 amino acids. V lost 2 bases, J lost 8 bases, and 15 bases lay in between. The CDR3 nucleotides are TGTGCCAGCAGTTTAAGTCCTGGGGGGCTGGAAGCTTTCTTT. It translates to CASSLSPGGLEAFF.

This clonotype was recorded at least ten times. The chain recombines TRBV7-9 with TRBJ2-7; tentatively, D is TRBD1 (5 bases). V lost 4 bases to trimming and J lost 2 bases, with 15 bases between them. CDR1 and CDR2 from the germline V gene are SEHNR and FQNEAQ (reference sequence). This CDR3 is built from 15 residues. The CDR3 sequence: CASSSLDRIPYEQYF. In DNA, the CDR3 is TGTGCCAGCAGCTCCCTTGACAGAATTCCCTACGAGCAGTACTTC.

As DNA, the CDR3 is TGTGCCAGCAGTTCCGGGCCTGAGCAGTTCTTC. Residues: CASSSGPEQFF. J is TRBJ2-1 and V is TRBV27; D call uncertain. The CDR3 is 11 amino acids. Germline CDR1 MNHEY, CDR2 SMNVEV (reference sequence). With 4 bases removed from V and 9 bases from J, the gap between germline ends came to 7 bases.

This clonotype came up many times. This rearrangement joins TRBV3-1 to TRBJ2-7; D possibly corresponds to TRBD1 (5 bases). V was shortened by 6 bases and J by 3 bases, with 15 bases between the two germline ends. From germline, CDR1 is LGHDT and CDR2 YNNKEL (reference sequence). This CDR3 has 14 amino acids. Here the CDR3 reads CASSNSQDNYEQYF. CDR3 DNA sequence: TGTGCCAGCAGTAATTCGCAGGACAACTACGAGCAGTACTTC.

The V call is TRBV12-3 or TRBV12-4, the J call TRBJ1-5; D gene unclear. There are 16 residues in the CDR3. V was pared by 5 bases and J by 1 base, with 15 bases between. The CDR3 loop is CASSIESGVSNQPQHF. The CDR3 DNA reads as TGTGCCAGCAGTATTGAGTCAGGTGTGAGCAATCAGCCCCAGCATTTT.

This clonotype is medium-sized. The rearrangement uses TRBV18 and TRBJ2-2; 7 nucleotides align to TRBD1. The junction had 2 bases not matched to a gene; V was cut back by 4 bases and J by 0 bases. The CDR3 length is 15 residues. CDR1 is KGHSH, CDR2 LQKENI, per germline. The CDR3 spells CASSRDSTNTGELFF. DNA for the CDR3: TGTGCCAGCTCACGGGACAGCACGAACACCGGGGAGCTGTTTTTT.

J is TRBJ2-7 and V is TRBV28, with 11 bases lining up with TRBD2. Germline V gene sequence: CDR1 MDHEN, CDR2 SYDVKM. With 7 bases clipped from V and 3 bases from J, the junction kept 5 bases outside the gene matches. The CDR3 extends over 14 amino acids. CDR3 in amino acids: CASTRGTSGYEQYF. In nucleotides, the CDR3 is TGTGCCAGCACTCGCGGGACTAGCGGCTACGAGCAGTACTTC.

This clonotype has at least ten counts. CDR3 residues: CASSLTGSYTEAFF. In DNA form, the CDR3 reads TGCGCCAGCAGCTTAACCGGTTCCTACACTGAAGCTTTCTTT. This chain joins TRBV5-1 and TRBJ1-1, with unresolved D. The CDR3 is made up of 14 amino acids. The V gene lost 2 bases and the J gene lost 3 bases, with 11 bases spanning the gap. CDR1 is SGHRS and CDR2 is YFSETQ in the germline V gene.